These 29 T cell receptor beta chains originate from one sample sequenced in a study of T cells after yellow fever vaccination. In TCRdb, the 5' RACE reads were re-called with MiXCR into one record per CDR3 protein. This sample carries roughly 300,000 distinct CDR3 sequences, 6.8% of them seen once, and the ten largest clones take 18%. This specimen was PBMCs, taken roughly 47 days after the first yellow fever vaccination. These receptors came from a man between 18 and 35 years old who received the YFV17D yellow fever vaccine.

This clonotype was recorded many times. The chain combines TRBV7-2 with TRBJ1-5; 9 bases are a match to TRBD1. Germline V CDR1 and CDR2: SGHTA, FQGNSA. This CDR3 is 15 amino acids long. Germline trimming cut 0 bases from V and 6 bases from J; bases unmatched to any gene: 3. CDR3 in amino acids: CASSLATGGGQPQHF. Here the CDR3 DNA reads TGTGCCAGCAGCTTAGCCACAGGGGGCGGTCAGCCCCAGCATTTT.

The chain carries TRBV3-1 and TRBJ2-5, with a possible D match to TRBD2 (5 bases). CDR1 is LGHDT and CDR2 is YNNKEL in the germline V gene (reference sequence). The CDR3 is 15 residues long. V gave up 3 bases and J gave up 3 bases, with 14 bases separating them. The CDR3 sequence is CASSQVLATKETQYF. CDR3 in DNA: TGTGCCAGCAGCCAGGTCCTAGCTACAAAAGAGACCCAGTACTTC.

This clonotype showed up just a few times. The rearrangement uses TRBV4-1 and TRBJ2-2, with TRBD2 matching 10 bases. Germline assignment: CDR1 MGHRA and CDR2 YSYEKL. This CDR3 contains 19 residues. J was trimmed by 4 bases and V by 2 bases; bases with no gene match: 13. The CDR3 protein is CASSQHGSSGGPSTGELFF. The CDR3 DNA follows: TGCGCCAGCAGCCAACATGGGTCTAGCGGGGGCCCCAGCACCGGGGAGCTGTTTTTT.

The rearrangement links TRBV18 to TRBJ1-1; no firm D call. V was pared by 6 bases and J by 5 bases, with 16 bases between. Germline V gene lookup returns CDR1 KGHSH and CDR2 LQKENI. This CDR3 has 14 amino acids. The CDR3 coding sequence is TGTGCCAGCTCGCCTCTCGACCTTTCGACTGAAGCTTTCTTT. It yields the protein CASSPLDLSTEAFF.

DNA of the CDR3: TGTGCCAGCAGACGGGGGGGCCGGGCAGATACGCAGTATTTT. It translates to CASRRGGRADTQYF. The chain is built from TRBV7-3 and TRBJ2-3, with 8 bases that match TRBD2. Germline V gene sequence: CDR1 SGHTA, CDR2 FQGTGA. Trimming removed 6 bases from V and 4 bases from J; junction bases left unmatched: 6. The CDR3 has 14 residues.

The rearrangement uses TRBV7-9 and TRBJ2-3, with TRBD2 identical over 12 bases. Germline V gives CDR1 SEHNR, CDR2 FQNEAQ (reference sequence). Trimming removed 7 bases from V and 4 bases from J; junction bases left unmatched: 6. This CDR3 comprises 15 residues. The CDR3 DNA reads TGTGCCAGCACCGTAACTAGCGGGGGGTCAGATACGCAGTATTTT. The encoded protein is CASTVTSGGSDTQYF.

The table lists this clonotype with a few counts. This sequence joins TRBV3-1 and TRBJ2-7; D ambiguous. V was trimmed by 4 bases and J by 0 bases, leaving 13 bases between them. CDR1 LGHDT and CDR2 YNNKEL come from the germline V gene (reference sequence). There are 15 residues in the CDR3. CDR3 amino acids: CASSPGFGSSYEQYF. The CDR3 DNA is TGTGCCAGCAGCCCGGGCTTCGGAAGCTCCTACGAGCAGTACTTC.

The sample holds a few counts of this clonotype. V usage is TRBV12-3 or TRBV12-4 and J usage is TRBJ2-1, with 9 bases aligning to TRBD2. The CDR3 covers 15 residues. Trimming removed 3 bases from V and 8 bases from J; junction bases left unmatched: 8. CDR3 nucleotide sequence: TGTGCCAGCAGTTTTATAGCGGGGGTGGTATATGAGCAGTTCTTC. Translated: CASSFIAGVVYEQFF.

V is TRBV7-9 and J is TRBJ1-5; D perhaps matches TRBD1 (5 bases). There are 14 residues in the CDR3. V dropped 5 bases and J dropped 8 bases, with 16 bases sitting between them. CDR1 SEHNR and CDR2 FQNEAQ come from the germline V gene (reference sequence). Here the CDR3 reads CASSQPGDGKPQHF. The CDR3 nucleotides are TGTGCCAGCAGCCAGCCGGGGGACGGTAAGCCCCAGCATTTT. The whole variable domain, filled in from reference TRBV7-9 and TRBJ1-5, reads DTGVSQNPRHKITKRGQNVTFRCDPISEHNRLYWYRQTLGQGPEFLTYFQNEAQLEKSRLLSDRFSAERPKGSFSTLEIQRTEQGDSAMYLCASSQPGDGKPQHFGDGTRLSIL.

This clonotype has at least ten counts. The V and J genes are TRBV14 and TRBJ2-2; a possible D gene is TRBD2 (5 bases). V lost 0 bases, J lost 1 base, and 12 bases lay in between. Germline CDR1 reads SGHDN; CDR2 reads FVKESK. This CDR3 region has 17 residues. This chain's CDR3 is CASSQDALAWNTGELFF. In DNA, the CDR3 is TGTGCCAGCAGCCAAGATGCCCTAGCTTGGAACACCGGGGAGCTGTTTTTT. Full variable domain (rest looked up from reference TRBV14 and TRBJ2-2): EAGVTQFPSHSVIEKGQTVTLRCDPISGHDNLYWYRRVMGKEIKFLLHFVKESKQDESGMPNNRFLAERTGGTYSTLKVQPAELEDSGVYFCASSQDALAWNTGELFFGEGSRLTVL.

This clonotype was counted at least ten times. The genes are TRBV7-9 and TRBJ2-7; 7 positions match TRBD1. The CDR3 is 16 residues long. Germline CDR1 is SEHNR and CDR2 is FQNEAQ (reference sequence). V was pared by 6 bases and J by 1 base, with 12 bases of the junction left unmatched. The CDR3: CASSPPPGTVSYEQYF. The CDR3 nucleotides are TGTGCCAGCAGTCCCCCGCCCGGGACAGTGTCCTACGAGCAGTACTTC.

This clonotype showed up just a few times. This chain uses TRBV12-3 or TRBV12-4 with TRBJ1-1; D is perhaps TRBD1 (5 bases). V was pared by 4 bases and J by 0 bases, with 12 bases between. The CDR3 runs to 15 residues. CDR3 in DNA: TGTGCCAGCAGTTCCGGGGGGAGCATGAACACTGAAGCTTTCTTT. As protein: CASSSGGSMNTEAFF.

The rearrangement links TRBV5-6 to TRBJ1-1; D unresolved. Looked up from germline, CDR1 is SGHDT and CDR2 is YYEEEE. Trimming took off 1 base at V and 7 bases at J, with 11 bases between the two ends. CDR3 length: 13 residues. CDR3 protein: CASSLRHPFEAFF. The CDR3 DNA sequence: TGTGCCAGCAGCTTGAGGCATCCCTTTGAAGCTTTCTTT.

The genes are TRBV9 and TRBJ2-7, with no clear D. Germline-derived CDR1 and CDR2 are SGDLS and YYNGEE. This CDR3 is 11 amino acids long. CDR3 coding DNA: TGTGGCCGGATGACGGTCTACGAGCAGTACGTC. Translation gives CGRMTVYEQYV.

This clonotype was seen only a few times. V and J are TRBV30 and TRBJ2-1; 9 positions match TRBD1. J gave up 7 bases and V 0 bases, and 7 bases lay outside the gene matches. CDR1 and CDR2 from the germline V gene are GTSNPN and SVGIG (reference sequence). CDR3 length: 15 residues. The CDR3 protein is CAWSVGQGLKNEQFF. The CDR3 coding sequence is TGTGCCTGGAGTGTAGGACAGGGGTTAAAGAATGAGCAGTTCTTC.

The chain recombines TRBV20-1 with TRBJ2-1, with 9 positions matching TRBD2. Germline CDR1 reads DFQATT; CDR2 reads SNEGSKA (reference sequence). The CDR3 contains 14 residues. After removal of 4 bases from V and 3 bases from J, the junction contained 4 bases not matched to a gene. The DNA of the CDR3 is TGCAGTGCTATTGAGCGGGGGGTCTACAATGAGCAGTTCTTC. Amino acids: CSAIERGVYNEQFF.

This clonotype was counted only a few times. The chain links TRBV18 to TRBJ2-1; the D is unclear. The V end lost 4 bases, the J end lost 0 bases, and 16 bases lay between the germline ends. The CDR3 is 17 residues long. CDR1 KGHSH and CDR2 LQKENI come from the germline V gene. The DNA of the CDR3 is TGTGCCAGCTCACTTAACGCCCCCAGGAGCTCCTACAATGAGCAGTTCTTC. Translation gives CASSLNAPRSSYNEQFF.

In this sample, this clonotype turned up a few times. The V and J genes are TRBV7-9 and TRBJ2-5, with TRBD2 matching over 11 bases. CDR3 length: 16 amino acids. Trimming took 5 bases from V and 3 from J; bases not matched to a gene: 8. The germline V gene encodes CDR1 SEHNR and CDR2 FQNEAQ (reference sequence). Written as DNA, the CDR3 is TGTGCCAGCAGCCGCCGGGTACTAGCGGGAGAAGAGACCCAGTACTTC. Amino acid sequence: CASSRRVLAGEETQYF.

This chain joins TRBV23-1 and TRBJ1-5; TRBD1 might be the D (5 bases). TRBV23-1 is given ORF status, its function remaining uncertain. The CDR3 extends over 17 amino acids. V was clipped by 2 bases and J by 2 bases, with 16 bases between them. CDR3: CASSQGVRESGNQPQHF. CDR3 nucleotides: TGCGCCAGCAGTCAAGGGGTCAGGGAATCGGGCAATCAGCCCCAGCATTTT.

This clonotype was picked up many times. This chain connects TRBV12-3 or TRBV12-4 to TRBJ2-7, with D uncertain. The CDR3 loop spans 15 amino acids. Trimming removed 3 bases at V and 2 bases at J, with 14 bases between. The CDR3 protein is CASSFNSQTTYEQYF. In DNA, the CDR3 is TGTGCCAGCAGTTTCAACAGCCAAACCACCTACGAGCAGTACTTC.

The CDR3 loop is CASSLSGTSKVDEQFF. Here the CDR3 DNA reads TGTGCCAGCAGTCTAAGCGGGACTAGCAAGGTGGATGAGCAGTTCTTC. This chain joins TRBV7-2 and TRBJ2-1, with TRBD2 matching over 9 bases. V was pared by 6 bases and J by 8 bases, with 14 bases of the junction left unmatched. Per the germline V gene, CDR1 is SGHTA and CDR2 is FQGNSA. The CDR3 extends over 16 amino acids.

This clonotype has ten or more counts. In DNA, the CDR3 is TGCAGTGCTAGAAGGGGGAGGGAGCGTCCAGATACGCAGTATTTT. This codes for CSARRGRERPDTQYF. The genes are TRBV20-1 and TRBJ2-3; maybe TRBD2 (7 bases). Trimming stripped 2 bases from V and 4 bases from J, with 16 bases between. This CDR3 comprises 15 residues. CDR1 is DFQATT and CDR2 is SNEGSKA in the germline V gene (reference sequence).

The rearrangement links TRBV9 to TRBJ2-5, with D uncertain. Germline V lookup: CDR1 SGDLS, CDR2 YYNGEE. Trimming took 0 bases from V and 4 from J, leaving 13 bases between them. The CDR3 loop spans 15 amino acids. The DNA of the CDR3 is TGTGCCAGCAGCGTAGGCAATAGCCCCGTAGAGACCCAGTACTTC. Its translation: CASSVGNSPVETQYF.

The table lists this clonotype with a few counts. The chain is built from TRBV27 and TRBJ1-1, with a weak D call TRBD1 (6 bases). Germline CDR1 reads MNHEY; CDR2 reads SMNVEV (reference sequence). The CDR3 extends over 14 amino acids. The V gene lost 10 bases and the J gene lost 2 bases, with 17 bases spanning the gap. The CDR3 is CATRQRGGNTEAFF. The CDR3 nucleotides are TGTGCCACCCGCCAACGGGGGGGCAACACTGAAGCTTTCTTT.

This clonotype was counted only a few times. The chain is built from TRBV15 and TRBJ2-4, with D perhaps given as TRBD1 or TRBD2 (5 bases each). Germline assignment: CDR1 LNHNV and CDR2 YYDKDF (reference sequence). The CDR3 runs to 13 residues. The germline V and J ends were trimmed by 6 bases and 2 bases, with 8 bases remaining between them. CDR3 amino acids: CATSGGSKNIQYF. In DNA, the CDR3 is TGTGCCACCAGTGGGGGATCCAAAAACATTCAGTACTTC.

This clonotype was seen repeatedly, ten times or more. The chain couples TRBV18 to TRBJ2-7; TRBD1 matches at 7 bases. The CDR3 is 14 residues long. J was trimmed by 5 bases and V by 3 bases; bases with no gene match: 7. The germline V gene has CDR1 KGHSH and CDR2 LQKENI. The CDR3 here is CASSPDRVGHEQYF. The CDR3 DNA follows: TGTGCCAGCTCACCTGACAGGGTAGGCCACGAGCAGTACTTC.

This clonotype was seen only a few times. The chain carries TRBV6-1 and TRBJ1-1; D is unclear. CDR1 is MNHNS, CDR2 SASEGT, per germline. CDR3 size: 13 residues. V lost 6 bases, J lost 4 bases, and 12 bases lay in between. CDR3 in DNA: TGTGCCAGCAGACCCGCAGGAGGCACTGAAGCTTTCTTT. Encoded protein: CASRPAGGTEAFF.

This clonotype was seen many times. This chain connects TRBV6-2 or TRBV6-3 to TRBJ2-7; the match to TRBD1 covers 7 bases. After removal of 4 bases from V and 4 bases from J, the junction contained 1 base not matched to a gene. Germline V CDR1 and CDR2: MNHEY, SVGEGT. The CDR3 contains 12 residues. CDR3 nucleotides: TGTGCCAGCAGTTTGACAGGGTACGAGCAGTACGTC. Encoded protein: CASSLTGYEQYV.

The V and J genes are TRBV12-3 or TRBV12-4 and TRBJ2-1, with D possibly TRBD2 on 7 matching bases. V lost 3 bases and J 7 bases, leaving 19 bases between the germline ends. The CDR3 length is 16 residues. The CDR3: CASSLAGARGTNEQFF. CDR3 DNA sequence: TGTGCCAGCAGTTTGGCGGGGGCGCGGGGAACGAATGAGCAGTTCTTC.